A single sample is the source of the 3 T cell receptor beta chains below, sequenced in a study of immune heterogeneity within non-small cell lung tumors. A first 10-cycle multiplex round used 32 V-gene and 13 J-gene primers on TCR beta CDR3. TCRdb reprocessed the multiplex PCR reads with MiXCR, giving one entry per CDR3 protein. The sample consists of around 1,200 distinct CDR3 sequences, about 48% of them appearing once. Bulk tumor genomic DNA served as template, at around 600 ng per sample. Each primary tumor yielded several biopsies, collected far apart from one another at surgery. Patients had untreated, newly diagnosed non-small cell lung cancer and underwent curative surgery. Sequenced: lung tumor tissue. The receptors here all came from a man aged 55-75 years with non-small cell lung cancer.

The V call is TRBV28, the J call TRBJ1-5; D unclear. The germline V and J ends were trimmed by 7 bases and 4 bases, with 8 bases remaining between them. The CDR3 runs to 12 residues. Germline CDR1 MDHEN, CDR2 SYDVKM. CDR3: CASTGSNQPQHF. CDR3 bases: TGTGCCAGCACCGGATCGAATCAGCCCCAGCATTTT.

By share of the sample, this clonotype is large. The V and J genes are TRBV2 and TRBJ2-7; D unresolved. The V gene's germline CDR1 is SNHLY and CDR2 FYNNEI. V lost 2 bases to trimming and J lost 0 bases, with 14 bases between them. CDR3 size: 16 residues. The DNA of the CDR3 is TGTGCCAGCAGTGAATCGCCTAGGGTCTACTCCTACGAGCAGTACGTC. It yields the protein CASSESPRVYSYEQYV.

This chain connects TRBV7-8 to TRBJ2-7, with 11 bases identical to TRBD2. The CDR3 covers 18 residues. CDR1 is SGHVS, CDR2 FQNEAQ, per germline. Unmatched junction bases numbered 14, after V lost 5 bases and J lost 2 bases. CDR3 coding DNA: TGTGCCAGCAGCCTTCTAGCGGGAGGTGTGGTGAGAGCCTACGAGCAGTACTTC. It yields the protein CASSLLAGGVVRAYEQYF. Drawing the rest from reference TRBV7-8 and TRBJ2-7, the complete variable domain is GAGVSQSPRYKVAKRGQDVALRCDPISGHVSLFWYQQALGQGPEFLTYFQNEAQLDKSGLPSDRFFAERPEGSVSTLKIQRTQQEDSAVYLCASSLLAGGVVRAYEQYFGPGTRLTVT.